This entry features one T cell receptor (beta chain) sequence. What it binds is not known. The record originates from a study of regulatory T cells in long-lasting Graves disease. Study context: Those Graves' patients who were newly diagnosed had been on antithyroid drugs under 3 months.

Study-wide results and caveats: Among the persistent patients, approximately 2,900 public clonotypes were shared, more than the 850 to 1,000 shared among new patients.

Documented time point: newly diagnosed GD, antithyroid drugs for less than 3 months. Isolated PBMC RNA provided the starting material for the TCR library. Graves' disease was diagnosed by American Thyroid Association guidelines. Nine milliliters of peripheral blood went into EDTA tubes. Arm-PCR of CDR3 regions and iRepertoire HTBI primers were used to build TCR beta libraries. TCRdb redid the calling of the multiplex PCR reads with MiXCR, one entry per CDR3 protein. Here the sample spans about 220,000 distinct CDR3 sequences, about a sixth being singletons. The germline V gene has CDR1 MNHNS and CDR2 SASEGT. The CDR3 spans 15 residues. Trimming shortened V by 4 bases and J by 4 bases, and 15 bases separated the two germline ends.

This clonotype was sampled from a female donor with Graves disease. Sequences were derived from peripheral blood mononuclear cells (PBMCs), sampled at new diagnosis, from a patient treated with antithyroid drugs. The chain uses TRBV6-1 and TRBJ2-3; weak D call: TRBD2 (7 bases). The CDR3, as DNA: TGTGCCAGCAGTGGTCTTGTGGGGGGGCCAGATACGCAGTATTTT. It encodes CASSGLVGGPDTQYF.